This T cell receptor (beta chain) was sequenced in a study of glioma-infiltrating T cells (dated by TCRdb to about 2016). Describing the broader study: TCR alpha- and beta-chain repertoires were sequenced from glioma tissue, non-neoplastic brain tissue and matched peripheral blood mononuclear cells. To gauge divergence between tissue and blood T-cell populations, every tissue-infiltrating repertoire was compared against the peripheral blood repertoire from the same patient. Three low-grade glioma patients, under ten primary glioblastoma patients and three non-glioma patients contributing non-neoplastic brain tissue were included in the paired cohort. On the study overall, not on this receptor specifically: Group comparisons were based on small numbers of patients: three non-neoplastic, three low-grade glioma and several glioblastoma patients. Very few CDR3 sequences were shared between tissue and blood, attributed to high CDR3 diversity and limited sampling. In non-neoplastic patients, VJ-independent divergence between tissue and blood fell below expectation, whereas in all gliomas, and especially in low-grade gliomas, the divergence rose above expectation.

CDR1 is given as MRHNA and CDR2 as SNTAGT, both from the germline V gene. CDR3 length: 13 amino acids, cysteine to phenylalanine. Kept here is only the CDR3 DNA, which spans 39 bases and is read in frame from base 1. A distance of 10 bases separates the germline ends of V and J, which lose 4 bases and 6 bases respectively. TCR alpha and beta CDR3 regions were amplified with the iRepertoire nested amplicon-rescue multiplex PCR (arm-PCR) platform from RNA. The input for one-step reverse transcription and amplification was about 85-400 ng of tissue mRNA or PBMC total RNA. Following bead purification, Illumina adapters were added by a secondary multiplex PCR, and libraries between 200 and 400 bp were gel-purified. Libraries carried internal 6-nucleotide barcodes used for demultiplexing. Sequencing of libraries was performed on an Illumina MiSeq with 2x220 or 2x250 nucleotide paired-end reads. Per the authors' processing: Paired reads were merged with FLASH 1.2.11 and aligned to the GRCh37 human genome with BWA-MEM before extracting TRA and TRB reads. An IMGT-derived reference of cassette sequences and CDR3 motifs, with pseudogenes included, was used for V and J assignment. Reads were translated in three frames, and productive CDR3s were defined by a C…FGXG motif without stop codons. Clonotypes were defined as unique combinations of V-J cassette pair and CDR3 amino acid sequence. Hamming distance filtering was applied to reads, with thresholds set by the sequence error rate of each sample in mapped regions. In-frame beta chains were kept once TCRdb had trimmed the public reads at Q25 with fastp and called clones with MiXCR. For every CDR3 protein sequence, its rows merge into one entry that carries the most common genes and DNA. The V and J calls were determined by TCRdb, not by the authors. For this sample there are around 180,000 distinct CDR3 sequences; over 40% appear just once. Clones ranked in the top ten supply around 4.9% of the sample.

Turning to this clonotype: Its antigen remains undetermined. This may come from a read error, since a much larger clone is one base off.

Sequencing was performed on glioma tissue, nonneoplastic brain tissue, or PBMCs (not recorded which). The V and J segments used are TRBV6-4 and TRBJ2-1; the D gene cannot be resolved reliably. The sequence was collected from a human donor with low-grade glioma or glioblastoma, undergoing nonglioma brain surgery, or in good health (not recorded which). The sequence in DNA is TGTGCCAGCAGTGTTGACGGTTGCAATGAGCAGTTCTTC. This sequence encodes CASSVDGCNEQFF.